A single sample is the source of the 20 T cell receptor beta chains below, sequenced in a study of blood T cell repertoires in COVID-19. Libraries were prepared by immunoSEQ multiplex PCR; TCRdb keeps only in-frame clonotypes and omits some of them. Of over 55,000 clones listed, around 85% are singletons. The specimen was peripheral blood. These receptor sequences come from a man between 45 and 60 years old with acute or convalescent COVID-19.

V and J are TRBV28 and TRBJ1-4; 7 nucleotides match TRBD1. Germline V gene sequence: CDR1 MDHEN, CDR2 SYDVKM. With 5 bases clipped from V and 7 bases from J, the junction kept 10 bases outside the gene matches. The CDR3 runs to 15 residues. The CDR3 DNA reads as TGTGCCAGCAGTCCGCAGACAGGGACCGGTGAAAAACTGTTTTTT. Its protein product is CASSPQTGTGEKLFF.

This clone was seen more than once but under ten times. The J gene is TRBJ2-3, the V gene TRBV18; perhaps TRBD1 as D (5 bases). This CDR3 is built from 16 residues. Germline V gene sequence: CDR1 KGHSH, CDR2 LQKENI. Trimming left V 2 bases short and J 0 bases short, with 12 bases between. In DNA form, the CDR3 reads TGTGCCAGCTCACCATTGACAGCTGCTAGCACAGATACGCAGTATTTT. Residues: CASSPLTAASTDTQYF.

The CDR3 here is CASSTRQGRETQYF. CDR3 DNA: TGTGCCAGCAGCACTCGACAGGGGCGGGAGACCCAGTACTTC. The chain is built from TRBV5-4 and TRBJ2-5, with 8 bases that match TRBD1. CDR3 length: 14 residues. The junction had 7 bases not matched to a gene; V was cut back by 4 bases and J by 5 bases. Germline CDR1 is SGHNT and CDR2 is YYREEE (reference sequence). Full variable domain (missing parts from reference TRBV5-4 and TRBJ2-5): ETGVTQSPTHLIKTRGQQVTLRCSSQSGHNTVSWYQQALGQGPQFIFQYYREEENGRGNFPPRFSGLQFPNYSSELNVNALELDDSALYLCASSTRQGRETQYFGPGTRLLVL.

In its sample, this clone was seen many times. The chain uses TRBV4-1 and TRBJ2-7, with D possibly matching TRBD2 (5 bases). This CDR3 is 14 amino acids long. Germline CDR1 reads MGHRA; CDR2 reads YSYEKL. V was shortened by 0 bases and J by 6 bases, with 12 bases between the two germline ends. DNA of the CDR3: TGCGCCAGCAGCCAAGATCGGGGTATGGGCGAGCAGTACGTC. Its protein is CASSQDRGMGEQYV.

This chain links TRBV5-5 with TRBJ2-1, with TRBD1 matching over 7 bases. V was clipped by 3 bases and J by 1 base; unmatched bases: 4. Per germline, CDR1 SGHKS and CDR2 YYEKEE (reference sequence). CDR3 length: 15 amino acids. CDR3 sequence reads: CASSSSGGSYNEQFF. The CDR3 DNA follows: TGTGCCAGCAGCTCCTCAGGGGGTTCCTACAATGAGCAGTTCTTC.

J is TRBJ2-7 and V is TRBV5-5, with 8 bases identical to TRBD1. There are 13 residues in the CDR3. V gave up 4 bases and J gave up 9 bases; unmatched junction bases: 9. Germline CDR1 is SGHKS and CDR2 is YYEKEE (reference sequence). The CDR3 spells CASSAGTGLGQYV. The CDR3, as DNA: TGTGCCAGCAGCGCCGGGACAGGCCTGGGGCAGTACGTC.

This chain joins TRBV30 and TRBJ1-5; no clear D gene. Between the trimmed V and J ends, which lost 0 bases and 8 bases, there was a span of 8 bases. Germline V lookup: CDR1 GTSNPN, CDR2 SVGIG (reference sequence). This CDR3 has 12 amino acids. CDR3 nucleotides: TGTGCCTGGAGTGTCGGGCGGGAGCCCCAGCATTTT. This sequence encodes CAWSVGREPQHF.

The DNA for the CDR3 is TGTGCCAGCAGTTACTCGAAAGGCGGGGGGGCGATCGAGCAGTACGTC. Amino acids: CASSYSKGGGAIEQYV. The genes are TRBV6-6 and TRBJ2-7, with TRBD2 identical over 9 bases. After removal of 0 bases from V and 6 bases from J, the junction contained 9 bases not matched to a gene. The germline V gene encodes CDR1 MNHNY and CDR2 SVGAGI (reference sequence). The CDR3 consists of 16 residues.

The gene calls are TRBV9 and TRBJ1-1, with 7 bases aligning to TRBD1. With 3 bases clipped from V and 6 bases from J, the junction kept 23 bases outside the gene matches. Germline assignment: CDR1 SGDLS and CDR2 YYNGEE. This CDR3 region has 19 residues. CDR3 in amino acids: CASSERASGDSLTRAEAFF. In nucleotides, the CDR3 is TGTGCCAGCAGCGAGAGGGCCTCGGGGGACAGCTTGACTAGGGCTGAAGCTTTCTTT.

V and J are TRBV2 and TRBJ2-3; perhaps TRBD1 as D (5 bases). Trimming cost V 4 bases and J 0 bases, with 14 bases left between them. CDR3 length equals 16 residues. The V gene's germline CDR1 is SNHLY and CDR2 FYNNEI. CDR3 protein: CASSVQGTASTDTQYF. The CDR3 region has the DNA TGTGCCAGCAGTGTTCAGGGAACCGCTAGCACAGATACGCAGTATTTT. Together with reference TRBV2 and TRBJ2-3, the CDR3 gives the full variable domain: EPEVTQTPSHQVTQMGQEVILRCVPISNHLYFYWYRQILGQKVEFLVSFYNNEISEKSEIFDDQFSVERPDGSNFTLKIRSTKLEDSAMYFCASSVQGTASTDTQYFGPGTRLTVL.

CDR3 loop: CASSPGQQETQYF. The CDR3 bases are TGTGCCAGCAGTCCGGGACAACAAGAGACCCAGTACTTC. The rearrangement links TRBV12-3 or TRBV12-4 to TRBJ2-5, with D maybe TRBD1 (6 bases). V shed 5 bases and J shed 2 bases, with 9 bases lying between them. The CDR3 runs to 13 residues.

The rearrangement links TRBV6-5 to TRBJ1-4, with 10 positions matching TRBD1. V trimming: 0 bases; J trimming: 5 bases; junction bases outside the gene matches: 3. Looked up from germline, CDR1 is MNHEY and CDR2 is SVGAGI. The CDR3 spans 16 residues. The CDR3 loop reads CASSYSPGQGNEKLFF. Here the CDR3 DNA reads TGTGCCAGCAGTTACTCTCCGGGACAGGGGAATGAAAAACTGTTTTTT.

The gene calls are TRBV11-2 and TRBJ2-3; TRBD1 might be the D (6 bases). CDR1 is SGHAT, CDR2 FQNNGV, per germline. The ends were cut back, 1 base at V and 2 bases at J, with 10 bases in the middle. The CDR3 covers 15 residues. CDR3 region: CASSLVGGSTDTQYF. The CDR3, as DNA: TGTGCCAGCAGCTTAGTTGGGGGCTCCACAGATACGCAGTATTTT.

V gene TRBV6-1 combines with J gene TRBJ2-5, with 11 bases that match TRBD2. With V trimmed by 3 bases and J by 3 bases, 6 bases remained unmatched. CDR3 length: 16 residues. Per the germline V gene, CDR1 is MNHNS and CDR2 is SASEGT. The CDR3 region is CASSDITTSGKETQYF. The CDR3 DNA reads TGTGCCAGCAGTGATATAACGACTAGCGGGAAAGAGACCCAGTACTTC.

In its sample, this clone was seen once. The V gene is TRBV7-2, the J gene TRBJ2-1; no firm D call. This CDR3 contains 12 residues. Trimming stripped 5 bases from V and 10 bases from J, with 12 bases between. The germline CDR1 and CDR2 sequences are SGHTA and FQGNSA. The CDR3 spells CASSTLRVEQFF. The CDR3 DNA follows: TGTGCCAGCAGCACGCTGCGCGTCGAGCAGTTCTTC.

The chain links TRBV5-1 to TRBJ1-2; D not resolved. CDR3 size: 14 residues. Germline CDR1 and CDR2: SGHRS and YFSETQ. V lost 0 bases and J 4 bases, leaving 10 bases between the germline ends. The CDR3 sequence: CASSLGEAPYGYTF. DNA for the CDR3: TGCGCCAGCAGCTTGGGGGAGGCCCCCTATGGCTACACCTTC.

The chain couples TRBV6-6 to TRBJ2-1; D is perhaps TRBD2 (5 bases). Germline V gene lookup returns CDR1 MNHNY and CDR2 SVGAGI (reference sequence). The CDR3 contains 14 residues. The V and J ends lost 7 bases and 6 bases respectively, with 16 bases between them. CDR3 amino acids: CASNRREGSNEQFF. The CDR3 nucleotides are TGTGCCAGCAATAGGAGAGAGGGCTCCAATGAGCAGTTCTTC.

The V and J genes are TRBV6-5 and TRBJ2-5; weak D call: TRBD2 (5 bases). The CDR3 is 12 amino acids. Trimming took off 5 bases at V and 5 bases at J, with 9 bases between the two ends. Per the germline V gene, CDR1 is MNHEY and CDR2 is SVGAGI. CDR3 DNA sequence: TGTGCCAGCAGTCGGACTTACGAGACCCAGTACTTC. This codes for CASSRTYETQYF.

The table lists this clone with a few counts. The chain carries TRBV5-1 and TRBJ1-2, with D maybe TRBD1 (6 bases). The CDR3 is 14 amino acids. V lost 5 bases, J lost 4 bases, and 15 bases lay in between. Germline assignment: CDR1 SGHRS and CDR2 YFSETQ. CDR3 protein: CASRPTQGTYGYTF. CDR3 bases: TGCGCCAGCAGACCAACACAGGGAACCTATGGCTACACCTTC.

The J gene is TRBJ1-5, the V gene TRBV28; TRBD1 might be the D (6 bases). The CDR3 consists of 16 residues. V lost 6 bases and J lost 1, with 16 bases in between. CDR1 is MDHEN, CDR2 SYDVKM, per germline. The CDR3 bases are TGTGCCAGCAGGCACGGGGGGGCCCGAAGCAATCAGCCCCAGCATTTT. It translates to CASRHGGARSNQPQHF.